The 19 T cell receptor beta chains reported below all come from one sample, sequenced in a study of shared clonotypes between healthy human individuals. Some clones are missing from TCRdb's copy, which holds only in-frame ones; the method was immunoSEQ multiplex PCR. The sample has roughly 300,000 clones, around nine tenths seen once. What was sequenced was memory CD8+ T cells sorted from blood. The sample's subset: CD45RO+ cells pooled with CCR7-negative TemRA cells. The origin of the receptors is a man aged 18 to 35 in good health.

The chain recombines TRBV6-1 with TRBJ1-5, with a tentative D call TRBD1 (5 bases). The CDR3 length is 15 residues. Germline CDR1 MNHNS, CDR2 SASEGT. The ends were cut back, 7 bases at V and 4 bases at J, with 17 bases in the middle. In DNA form, the CDR3 reads TGTGCCAGCATAACCGGGACGGAGAGAAATCAGCCCCAGCATTTT. Its translation is CASITGTERNQPQHF.

With regard to this clone: The junction departs from the called germline gene at one end, perhaps through a read error. V usage is TRBV10-1 and J usage is TRBJ1-5; D unclear. The germline V gene has CDR1 WNHNN and CDR2 SYGVQD (reference sequence). This CDR3 is 13 amino acids long. The CDR3 region is CVSSFSRNQPQHF. In DNA, the CDR3 is TGCGTCAGCAGTTTCAGCAGAAATCAGCCCCAGCATTTT.

The chain employs TRBV10-1 and TRBJ2-7; TRBD2 matches at 12 bases. The CDR3 runs 17 residues. Unmatched junction bases numbered 5, after V lost 2 bases and J lost 0 bases. Germline V lookup: CDR1 WNHNN, CDR2 SYGVQD (reference sequence). In nucleotides, the CDR3 is TGCGCCAGCAGTGAGCCTCCTAGCGGGAGGGCCTCCTACGAGCAGTACTTC. It codes for CASSEPPSGRASYEQYF.

This clone has a single count. The chain couples TRBV7-8 to TRBJ1-2; D call uncertain. The CDR3 length is 12 residues. Deletions cut 4 bases from V and 4 bases from J, with 7 bases between. Germline-derived CDR1 and CDR2 are SGHVS and FQNEAQ. The CDR3 spells CASSWVSYGYTF. The CDR3 nucleotides are TGTGCCAGCAGCTGGGTTAGCTATGGCTACACCTTC.

For this clone: Other DNA sequences in this sample translate to the same CDR3. The V gene is TRBV27, the J gene TRBJ2-7, with D tentatively TRBD2 (5 bases). Deletions cut 0 bases from V and 4 bases from J, with 10 bases between. Germline-derived CDR1 and CDR2 are MNHEY and SMNVEV (reference sequence). This CDR3 spans 14 amino acids. The CDR3 protein is CASSLSPSSYEQYF. CDR3 sequence (DNA): TGTGCCAGCAGTTTATCCCCTAGCAGTTACGAGCAGTACTTC.

V usage is TRBV14 and J usage is TRBJ2-7, with 7 nucleotides matching TRBD2. Trimming cost V 2 bases and J 2 bases; bases outside gene matches: 9. Germline V lookup: CDR1 SGHDN, CDR2 FVKESK. The CDR3 consists of 16 residues. This chain's CDR3 is CASSQRAGSGPYEQYF. For the CDR3, the DNA is TGTGCCAGCAGCCAAAGAGCGGGAAGCGGCCCCTACGAGCAGTACTTC.

The genes are TRBV9 and TRBJ2-2; 8 bases match TRBD1. The germline V gene has CDR1 SGDLS and CDR2 YYNGEE. J lost 0 bases, V lost 6 bases, and 7 bases had no gene match. CDR3 length: 16 residues. DNA of the CDR3: TGTGCCAGCACCCAATCAGGGGGCGCGAACACCGGGGAGCTGTTTTTT. The encoded protein is CASTQSGGANTGELFF.

V gene TRBV10-1 combines with J gene TRBJ2-7, with 12 positions matching TRBD1. V shed 2 bases and J 11 bases; nucleotides not matched to a gene: 4. The CDR3 has 13 amino acids. Germline CDR1 and CDR2: WNHNN and SYGVQD (reference sequence). The CDR3 is CASSEVGTGGEYF. The CDR3 nucleotides read TGCGCCAGCAGTGAGGTGGGGACAGGGGGCGAGTACTTC.

The rearrangement links TRBV29-1 to TRBJ1-3; tentatively, D is TRBD1 (5 bases). The CDR3 covers 14 residues. Trimming left V 4 bases short and J 3 bases short, with 13 bases between. Germline CDR1 is SQVTM and CDR2 is ANQGSEA. The CDR3 DNA reads as TGCAGCGTTGGAGGGGCTCCGGTTGGAAACACCATATATTTT. It specifies CSVGGAPVGNTIYF.

The rearrangement uses TRBV7-8 and TRBJ2-1, with D perhaps being TRBD1 or TRBD2 (5 bases each). Germline lookup yields CDR1 SGHVS and CDR2 FQNEAQ. V gave up 3 bases and J gave up 7 bases, with 19 bases separating them. CDR3 length: 16 residues. The CDR3 nucleotides read TGTGCCAGCAGCTTGGCCGGGACGGGGATTGTGAATGAGCAGTTCTTC. Its translation is CASSLAGTGIVNEQFF. Based on the CDR3 plus reference TRBV7-8 and TRBJ2-1, the full variable domain is GAGVSQSPRYKVAKRGQDVALRCDPISGHVSLFWYQQALGQGPEFLTYFQNEAQLDKSGLPSDRFFAERPEGSVSTLKIQRTQQEDSAVYLCASSLAGTGIVNEQFFGPGTRLTVL.

The rearrangement links TRBV4-1 to TRBJ1-4, with TRBD1 as a possible D gene (6 bases). The CDR3 consists of 14 residues. Between the trimmed V and J ends, which lost 3 bases and 8 bases, there was a span of 13 bases. Germline CDR1 MGHRA, CDR2 YSYEKL. In DNA, the CDR3 is TGCGCCAGCAGCCAGGGGGCCTGGGGCGAAAAACTGTTTTTT. Translation gives CASSQGAWGEKLFF.

The V call is TRBV4-1, the J call TRBJ2-7, with TRBD1 matching over 10 bases. The V gene end was trimmed by 3 bases and the J gene end by 2 bases; junction bases not matched to a gene: 10. Per the germline V gene, CDR1 is MGHRA and CDR2 is YSYEKL. This CDR3 has 17 residues. The CDR3 protein is CASSHHTGTGATYEQYF. CDR3 nucleotides: TGCGCCAGCAGCCATCATACTGGGACAGGGGCGACCTACGAGCAGTACTTC.

The J gene is TRBJ2-3, the V gene TRBV11-2; D is ambiguous. The CDR3 consists of 14 residues. V lost 5 bases and J 3 bases, leaving 12 bases between the germline ends. Germline V gene data show CDR1 as SGHAT and CDR2 as FQNNGV. As DNA, the CDR3 is TGTGCCAGCAGCCTATCTTCCAGGACAGATACGCAGTATTTT. It codes for CASSLSSRTDTQYF.

The chain has TRBV4-1 and TRBJ1-6; weak D call: TRBD1 (5 bases). Germline values: CDR1 MGHRA, CDR2 YSYEKL. With 3 bases removed from V and 0 bases from J, the gap between germline ends came to 18 bases. This CDR3 has 19 amino acids. In nucleotides, the CDR3 is TGCGCCAGCAGCCACAATGAGTCAGGGCGTTGCTCCTATAATTCACCCCTCCACTTT. Its protein product is CASSHNESGRCSYNSPLHF.

In this sample, this clone turned up once. The chain uses TRBV14 and TRBJ2-3, with no clear D. V lost 1 base to trimming and J lost 0 bases, with 8 bases between them. Germline CDR1 reads SGHDN; CDR2 reads FVKESK. There are 15 residues in the CDR3. In DNA, the CDR3 is TGTGCCAGCAGCCAAGGGCCGGATAGCACAGATACGCAGTATTTT. Protein: CASSQGPDSTDTQYF.

The chain combines TRBV13 with TRBJ2-7; TRBD1 matches at 11 bases. CDR1 PRHDT and CDR2 FYEKMQ come from the germline V gene (reference sequence). J was trimmed by 6 bases and V by 5 bases; bases with no gene match: 6. This CDR3 is built from 14 residues. This chain's CDR3 is CASSRGQGDREQYF. The CDR3 DNA sequence: TGTGCCAGCAGCCGGGGACAGGGGGACCGCGAGCAGTACTTC.

A word on this clone: A junction boundary mismatches the germline segment, possibly from a read error. V and J are TRBV7-7 and TRBJ2-5; the D is unclear. The CDR3 is made up of 15 amino acids. The germline CDR1 and CDR2 sequences are SSHAT and FNYEAQ (reference sequence). The CDR3 is CASSLVGTRPETQYF. Here the CDR3 DNA reads TGTGCTAGCAGCTTAGTGGGTACACGGCCAGAGACCCAGTACTTC.

The count of this clone is one. The sample has other DNA sequences that encode this CDR3 too. This chain links TRBV27 with TRBJ2-7, with 8 bases matching TRBD1. Losses at the gene ends were 2 bases for V and 5 bases for J; bases not matched to a gene: 5. The CDR3 runs 14 residues. Germline V gene sequence: CDR1 MNHEY, CDR2 SMNVEV (reference sequence). Written as DNA, the CDR3 is TGTGCCAGCAGTTTACAGGGGGCCCTCCACGAGCAGTACTTC. Amino acids: CASSLQGALHEQYF.

This chain links TRBV11-1 with TRBJ2-2; D is ambiguous. CDR1 and CDR2 from the germline V gene are SGHAT and FQDESV (reference sequence). V was clipped by 5 bases and J by 7 bases, with 14 bases between them. The CDR3 contains 14 residues. The chain's CDR3 is CASSLWPIGGELFF. CDR3 nucleotides: TGTGCCAGCAGCCTGTGGCCCATTGGCGGGGAGCTGTTTTTT.